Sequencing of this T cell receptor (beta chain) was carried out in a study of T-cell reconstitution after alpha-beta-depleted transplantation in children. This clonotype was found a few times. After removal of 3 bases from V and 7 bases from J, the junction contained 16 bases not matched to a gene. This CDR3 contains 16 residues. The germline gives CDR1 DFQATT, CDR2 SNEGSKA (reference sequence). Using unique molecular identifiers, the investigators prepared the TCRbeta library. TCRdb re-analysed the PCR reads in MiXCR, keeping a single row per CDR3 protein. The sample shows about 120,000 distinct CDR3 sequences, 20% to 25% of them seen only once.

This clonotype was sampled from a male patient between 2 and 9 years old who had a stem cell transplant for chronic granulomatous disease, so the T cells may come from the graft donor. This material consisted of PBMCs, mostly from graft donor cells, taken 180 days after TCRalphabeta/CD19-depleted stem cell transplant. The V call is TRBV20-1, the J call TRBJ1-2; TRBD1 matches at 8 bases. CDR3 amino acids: CSARETPGQGAIGYTF. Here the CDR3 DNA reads TGCAGTGCTAGGGAAACCCCTGGGCAGGGGGCGATTGGCTACACCTTC.